The present T cell receptor (beta chain) was sequenced within a study of blood T cell repertoires in COVID-19 (dated by TCRdb to the early 2020s). About the full investigation: Samples covering the acute and convalescent phases of COVID-19 were provided by collaborators in the United States, Italy and Spain. Where HLA class I and class II types were available, the types were taken from metadata supplied by the sample provider, not from assay-based typing. The material from the prospective study consisted of cDNA or gDNA derived from T cells, B-cell-depleted T cells, or PBMCs. A freely available public database, intended as a resource for researchers studying the immune response to SARS-CoV-2, is where the repertoires were released. The samples were drawn from two sources: the first 160 participants of the ongoing ImmuneRACE study, and 1,000 to 1,500 subjects contributed by 6 global collaborators. Sample metadata almost always included a de-identified subject ID, COVID-19 status, age in years and sex. Deeply sampled blood TCRbeta repertoires from subjects exposed to, actively infected with, or recovered from COVID-19 were included in the dataset.

Of note for this clone: This receptor's antigen is unknown. It has no much larger one-base neighbor in the sample; base qualities were not kept.

Overall results and qualifications from the work: The amount of clinical and demographic metadata varied by source and participant and was provided uncurated.

A second Seattle source provided samples from volunteer blood donors who had recovered from COVID-19. The collaborating institutions used their own protocols to collect whole blood in K2EDTA tubes. For TCRbeta analysis, collaborators shipped samples in one of three forms: frozen whole blood, isolated PBMCs, or DNA extracted from either of those sample types. Trimmed from V: 5 bases; trimmed from J: 5 bases; junction bases lacking a gene match: 7. The germline V gene provides CDR1 SGHAT and CDR2 FQNNGV. From the cysteine through the phenylalanine, the CDR3 covers 15 amino acids. Only CDR3 DNA is held: 45 bases, read in frame from base 1. TCRbeta CDR3 regions were amplified from genomic DNA using the immunoSEQ Assay, a bias-controlled multiplex PCR. The authors' analysis ran thus. The number of nucleated cells in each sample was estimated from the amplification of reference gene primers within the assay. Sequence reads were collapsed and filtered to measure the absolute abundance of every unique TCRbeta CDR3 rearrangement. For each sample, productive Simpson clonality was calculated as the square root of Simpson's diversity index over productive rearrangements. TCRdb mirrors the immuneACCESS table, restricted to in-frame sequences. Some clones are absent from its copies; in checked studies, under half trace to an unresolved V gene, and the reason for the others is unknown. The D gene and trimming were derived from the DNA, and the V and J assignments and clone size from that table. The sample records some 200,000 clones, 85% of which are singletons. 2.5% to 3.5% of the sample goes to the ten largest clones.

Sequenced material: peripheral blood. This clonotype originated in a man aged 45 to 65 who had recovered from COVID-19. This receptor chain uses TRBV11-2 and TRBJ2-7; TRBD2 lines up with 12 middle nucleotides. CDR3 sequence: CASSRTSGRSDEQYF. At the DNA level, the sequence is TGTGCCAGCAGCCGTACTAGCGGGAGGTCGGACGAGCAGTACTTC. Reference TRBV11-2 and TRBJ2-7 genes cover what lies past the CDR3, so the full variable domain is EAGVAQSPRYKIIEKRQSVAFWCNPISGHATLYWYQQILGQGPKLLIQFQNNGVVDDSQLPKDRFSAERLKGVDSTLKIQPAKLEDSAVYLCASSRTSGRSDEQYFGPGTRLTVT.